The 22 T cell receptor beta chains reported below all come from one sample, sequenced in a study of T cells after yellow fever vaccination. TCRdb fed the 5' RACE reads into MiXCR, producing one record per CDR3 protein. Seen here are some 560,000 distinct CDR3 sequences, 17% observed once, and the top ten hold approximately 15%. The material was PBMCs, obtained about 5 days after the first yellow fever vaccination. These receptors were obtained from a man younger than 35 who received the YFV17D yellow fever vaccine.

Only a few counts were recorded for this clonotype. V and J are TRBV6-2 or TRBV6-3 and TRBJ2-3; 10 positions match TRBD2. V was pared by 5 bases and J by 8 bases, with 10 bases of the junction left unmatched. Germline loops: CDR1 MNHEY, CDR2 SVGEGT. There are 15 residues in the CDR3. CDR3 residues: CASSLAGDPLGTQYF. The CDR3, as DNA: TGTGCCAGCAGTCTAGCGGGGGACCCCTTGGGTACGCAGTATTTT.

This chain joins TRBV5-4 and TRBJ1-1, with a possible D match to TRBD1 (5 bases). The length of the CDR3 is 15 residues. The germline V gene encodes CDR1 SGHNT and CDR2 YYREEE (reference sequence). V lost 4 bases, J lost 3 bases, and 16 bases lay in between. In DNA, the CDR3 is TGTGCCAGCAGCCCCCCCGGACAAGTTTACACTGAAGCTTTCTTT. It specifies CASSPPGQVYTEAFF.

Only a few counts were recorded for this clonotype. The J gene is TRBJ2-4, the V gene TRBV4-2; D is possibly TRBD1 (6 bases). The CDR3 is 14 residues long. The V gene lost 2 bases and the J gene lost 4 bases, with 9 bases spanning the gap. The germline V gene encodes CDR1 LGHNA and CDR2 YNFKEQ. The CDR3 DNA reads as TGTGCCAGCAGCCAACAGGGGCTGAAAAACATTCAGTACTTC. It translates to CASSQQGLKNIQYF.

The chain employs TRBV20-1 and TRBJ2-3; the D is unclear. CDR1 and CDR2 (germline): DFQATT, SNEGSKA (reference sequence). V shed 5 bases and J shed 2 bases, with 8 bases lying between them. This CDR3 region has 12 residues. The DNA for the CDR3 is TGCAGTGCTCGACGAACCACAGATACGCAGTATTTT. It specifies CSARRTTDTQYF.

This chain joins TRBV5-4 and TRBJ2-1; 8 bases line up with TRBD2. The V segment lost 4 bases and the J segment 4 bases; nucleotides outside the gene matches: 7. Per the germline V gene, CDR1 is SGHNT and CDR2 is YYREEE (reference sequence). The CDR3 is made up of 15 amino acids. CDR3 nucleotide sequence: TGTGCCAGCAGCGCTGAGGGGACTAGTTACAATGAGCAGTTCTTC. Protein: CASSAEGTSYNEQFF.

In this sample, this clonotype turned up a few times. CDR3 in DNA: TGCGCCAGCAGCCATGCGGGGAACACTGAAGCTTTCTTT. Translated, it gives CASSHAGNTEAFF. This sequence joins TRBV4-1 and TRBJ1-1; D ambiguous. This CDR3 region has 13 residues. CDR1 and CDR2 from the germline V gene are MGHRA and YSYEKL. Deletions cut 3 bases from V and 1 base from J, with 6 bases between.

The CDR3 DNA reads as TGCGCCAGCAGGAGACCCGGGACAGGGTATCGCTATGGCTACACCTTC. Its translation: CASRRPGTGYRYGYTF. This chain uses TRBV5-1 with TRBJ1-2; 9 nucleotides match TRBD1. This CDR3 region has 16 residues. Germline CDR1 and CDR2: SGHRS and YFSETQ. Germline trimming cut 5 bases from V and 4 bases from J; bases unmatched to any gene: 12.

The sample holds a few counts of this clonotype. CDR3 DNA sequence: TGTGCCAGCAGATCCGGGACGGAATACGAGCAGTACTTC. It specifies CASRSGTEYEQYF. The V and J genes are TRBV6-2 or TRBV6-3 and TRBJ2-7; D may be TRBD1 or TRBD2 (5 bases each). CDR1 is MNHEY, CDR2 SVGEGT, per germline. V gave up 6 bases and J gave up 4 bases, with 13 bases separating them. There are 13 residues in the CDR3.

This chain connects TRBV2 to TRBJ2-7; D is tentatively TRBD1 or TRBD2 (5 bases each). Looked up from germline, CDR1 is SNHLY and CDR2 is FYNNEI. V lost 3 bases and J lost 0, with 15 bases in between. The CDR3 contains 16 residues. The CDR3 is CASSEGVSVRSYEQYF. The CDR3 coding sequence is TGTGCCAGCAGTGAGGGGGTAAGCGTCCGCTCCTACGAGCAGTACTTC.

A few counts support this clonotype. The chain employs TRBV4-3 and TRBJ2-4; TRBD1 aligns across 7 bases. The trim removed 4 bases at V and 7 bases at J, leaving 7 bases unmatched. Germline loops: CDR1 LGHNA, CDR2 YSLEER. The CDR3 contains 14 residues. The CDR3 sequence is CASSPRQGMNIQYF. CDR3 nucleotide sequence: TGCGCCAGCAGCCCCCGACAGGGAATGAACATTCAGTACTTC.

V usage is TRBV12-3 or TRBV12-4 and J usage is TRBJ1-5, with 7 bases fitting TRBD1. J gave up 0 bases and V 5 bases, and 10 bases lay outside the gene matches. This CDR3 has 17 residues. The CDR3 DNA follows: TGTGCCAGCAGTCCCCGGGGGACAGCAAATAGCAATCAGCCCCAGCATTTT. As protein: CASSPRGTANSNQPQHF.

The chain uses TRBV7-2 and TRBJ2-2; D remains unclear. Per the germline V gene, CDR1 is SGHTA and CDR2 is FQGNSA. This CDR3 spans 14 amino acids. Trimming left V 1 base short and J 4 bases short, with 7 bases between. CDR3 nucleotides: TGTGCCAGCAGCTTAGTCTATCGCACCGGGGAGCTGTTTTTT. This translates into CASSLVYRTGELFF.

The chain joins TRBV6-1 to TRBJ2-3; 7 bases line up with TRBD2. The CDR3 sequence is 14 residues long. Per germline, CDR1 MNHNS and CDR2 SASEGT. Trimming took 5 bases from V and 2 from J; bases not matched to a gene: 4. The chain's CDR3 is CASSPSGNTDTQYF. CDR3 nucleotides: TGTGCCAGCAGTCCTAGCGGAAACACAGATACGCAGTATTTT.

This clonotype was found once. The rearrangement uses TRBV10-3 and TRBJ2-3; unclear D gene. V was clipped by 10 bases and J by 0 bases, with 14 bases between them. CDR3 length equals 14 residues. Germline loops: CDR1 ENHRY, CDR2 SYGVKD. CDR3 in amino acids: CATVLQPSTDTQYF. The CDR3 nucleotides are TGTGCCACCGTCCTCCAGCCTAGCACAGATACGCAGTATTTT.

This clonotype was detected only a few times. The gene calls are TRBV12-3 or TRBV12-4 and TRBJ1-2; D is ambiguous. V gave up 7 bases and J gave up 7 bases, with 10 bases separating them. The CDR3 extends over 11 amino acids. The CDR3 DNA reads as TGTGCCAGCAAAGGGCTCGGTGGCTACACCTTC. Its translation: CASKGLGGYTF.

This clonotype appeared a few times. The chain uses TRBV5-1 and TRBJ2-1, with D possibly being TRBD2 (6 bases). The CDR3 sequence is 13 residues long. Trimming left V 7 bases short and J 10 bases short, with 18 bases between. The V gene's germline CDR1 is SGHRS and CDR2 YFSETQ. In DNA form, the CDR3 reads TGCGCCAGCCCACGGGACTTTACATGGGAGCAGTTCTTC. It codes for CASPRDFTWEQFF. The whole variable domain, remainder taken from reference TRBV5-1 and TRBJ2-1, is KAGVTQTPRYLIKTRGQQVTLSCSPISGHRSVSWYQQTPGQGLQFLFEYFSETQRNKGNFPGRFSGRQFSNSRSEMNVSTLELGDSALYLCASPRDFTWEQFFGPGTRLTVL.

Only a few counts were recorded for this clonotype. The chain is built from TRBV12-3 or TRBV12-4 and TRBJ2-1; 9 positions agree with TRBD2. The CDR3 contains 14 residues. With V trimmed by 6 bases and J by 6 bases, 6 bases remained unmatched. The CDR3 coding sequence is TGTGCCAGCAGCGTAGCGGGGGTCCTCAATGAGCAGTTCTTC. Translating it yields CASSVAGVLNEQFF.

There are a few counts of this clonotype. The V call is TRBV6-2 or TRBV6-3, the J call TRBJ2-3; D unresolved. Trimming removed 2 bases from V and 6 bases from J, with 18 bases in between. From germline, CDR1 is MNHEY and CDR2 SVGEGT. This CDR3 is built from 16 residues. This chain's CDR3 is CASSYVQTSVRDTQYF. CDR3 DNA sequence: TGTGCCAGCAGTTACGTCCAGACTTCGGTTAGGGATACGCAGTATTTT.

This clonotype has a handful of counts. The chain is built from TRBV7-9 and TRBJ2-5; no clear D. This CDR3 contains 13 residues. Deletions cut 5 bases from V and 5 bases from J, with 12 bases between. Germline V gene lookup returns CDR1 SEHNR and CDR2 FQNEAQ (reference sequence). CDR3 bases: TGTGCCAGCAGCCCACCGGGTAAGGAGACCCAGTACTTC. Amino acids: CASSPPGKETQYF.

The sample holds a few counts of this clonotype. CDR3 DNA sequence: TGCGCCAGCAGCCAAGTCGGACAGAGTAACTATGGCTACACCTTC. Amino acids: CASSQVGQSNYGYTF. This rearrangement joins TRBV4-1 to TRBJ1-2, with a tentative D call TRBD1 (6 bases). The CDR3 has 15 residues. V was pared by 1 base and J by 1 base, with 10 bases between. CDR1 and CDR2 from the germline V gene are MGHRA and YSYEKL.

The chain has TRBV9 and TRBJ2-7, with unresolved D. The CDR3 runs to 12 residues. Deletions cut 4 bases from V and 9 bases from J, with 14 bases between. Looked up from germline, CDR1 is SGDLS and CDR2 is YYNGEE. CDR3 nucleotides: TGTGCCAGCAGCCCCGACCAGGCCGCGCAGTACTTC. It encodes CASSPDQAAQYF.

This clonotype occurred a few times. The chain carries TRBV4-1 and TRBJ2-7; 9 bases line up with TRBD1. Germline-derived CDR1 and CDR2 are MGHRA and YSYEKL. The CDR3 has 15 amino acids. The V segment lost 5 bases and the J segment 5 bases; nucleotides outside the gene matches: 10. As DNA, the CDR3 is TGCGCCAGCAGCGTAACAGGGGGCGTAAGAAACGAGCAGTACTTC. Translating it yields CASSVTGGVRNEQYF.